This T cell receptor beta chain is from a study of breast tumors, draining lymph nodes, adjacent tissues. This clonotype was detected many times. Its antigen is not known. TCRdb re-derived calls from the multiplex PCR reads in MiXCR, one entry per CDR3 protein. The table records approximately 300,000 distinct CDR3 sequences, about 33% of them present only once. Study-level points and caveats: That most tumor T cells come from lymph nodes remained unproven. Compared with basal-like, luminal-like tumors shared significantly more repertoire with nontumor tissue. Most tumor T cells seemingly derive from lymph node, then expand in tumor. Compared with lymph nodes, tumors were less diverse; compared with nontumor tissue, more.

Samples came from axillary lymph nodes draining the breast cancer. The sample taken for sequencing was axillary lymph node tissue. The TCR was taken from a female donor with breast cancer. Some clones in this sample may be carry-over from other donors' samples.

CDR3 nucleotides: TGTGCCACCAGTGACCCGGGACTAGCATCGCCCAATGAGCAGTTCTTC. The encoded protein is CATSDPGLASPNEQFF. The chain uses TRBV24-1 and TRBJ2-1; 9 nucleotides agree with TRBD2. Germline V lookup: CDR1 KGHDR, CDR2 SFDVKD. The V and J ends lost 4 bases and 6 bases, in that order; junction bases with no gene match: 9. There are 16 residues in the CDR3.